This T cell receptor beta chain was found in a study of T cell repertoires in cytomegalovirus infection. About the research overall: An indication of both CMV infection and matching HLA type came from public TCR beta signatures. Study-level results: Of the TCR beta families, the public ones yielded a cumulative frequency that identified carriers of CMV plus the relevant HLA.

Using its own MiXCR run on the reads, TCRdb lists one record per CDR3 protein. The table records approximately 700,000 distinct CDR3 sequences, less than 40% of them present only once. A note on this clonotype: Its antigen is still unknown.

The CDR3 is made up of 15 amino acids. Per the germline V gene, CDR1 is MNHEY and CDR2 is SMNVEV (reference sequence). Trimming took off 2 bases at V and 0 bases at J, with 9 bases between the two ends. Sequencing was carried out using PBMCs. The receptor was isolated from a human donor in good health (CMV status not recorded). Some clones in this sample may be carry-over from other donors' samples. V gene TRBV27 combines with J gene TRBJ2-3; D is uncertain. CDR3 loop: CASSLVRDSTDTQYF. As DNA, the CDR3 is TGTGCCAGCAGTTTAGTCCGCGACAGCACAGATACGCAGTATTTT.